This section outlines one T cell receptor (beta chain) sequence together with its context. The sample is drawn from a study of T cells in Graves' hyperthyroidism and ophthalmopathy. Ophthalmopathy in the patients scored at least 3 on Clinical Activity Score and at least 4 on NOSPECS grade, lasting under 3 months. From germline, CDR1 is LNHDA and CDR2 SQIVND (reference sequence). CDR3 length: 15 amino acids. V trimming: 5 bases; J trimming: 3 bases; junction bases outside the gene matches: 7. The TCR beta CDR3 regions underwent amplification using RNA transcripts as the source. TCR CDR3 regions were first amplified by RT-PCR with HTBI primers. In TCRdb, the multiplex PCR reads were re-called with MiXCR into one record per CDR3 protein. Among about 500,000 distinct CDR3 sequences listed, about 16% were seen once.

This receptor was taken from a woman in her thirties with Graves' ophthalmopathy. The specimen was blood. This chain links TRBV19 with TRBJ2-7; 10 bases are a match to TRBD1. Here the CDR3 DNA reads TGTGCCAGTAGTGACCCCCGGGACAGGGGCTACGAGCAGTACTTC. Its protein is CASSDPRDRGYEQYF. The whole variable domain, filled in from reference TRBV19 and TRBJ2-7, reads DGGITQSPKYLFRKEGQNVTLSCEQNLNHDAMYWYRQDPGQGLRLIYYSQIVNDFQKGDIAEGYSVSREKKESFPLTVTSAQKNPTAFYLCASSDPRDRGYEQYFGPGTRLTVT.